This entry is about one T cell receptor (beta chain). The sample is drawn from a study of T cell repertoires and Cas9 in healthy adults. Some clones are missing from TCRdb's copy, which holds only in-frame ones; the method was immunoSEQ multiplex PCR. Of tens of thousands of clones listed, 85% to 95% were seen once; the top ten hold about 0.9%. CDR1 is SGHNT, CDR2 YENEEA, per germline. V dropped 4 bases and J dropped 4; count of bases not matched to a gene: 8. This CDR3 contains 15 residues. Sample: CD4+ effector T cells (CD127+, CD25-, CD137-, CD154-) from PBMCs; culture status not recorded. The rearrangement joins TRBV11-3 to TRBJ2-3; TRBD1 agrees at 7 bases. The receptor's source is a human donor in good health. The DNA for the CDR3 is TGTGCCAGCAGCTCCAACAGGGGACGCGCAGATACGCAGTATTTT. Residues: CASSSNRGRADTQYF.